Presented here are 6 T cell receptor beta chains from one specimen sequenced in a study of T-cell memory formation after mild COVID-19. TCRdb called the 5' RACE reads again in MiXCR, with one record for every CDR3 protein. This table holds 270,000 or so distinct CDR3 sequences, 16% found once. Sequenced: PBMCs or a T cell subset sorted from them (not recorded which). These receptors were collected from a man younger than 35 who had mild COVID-19 (a few samples of this study predate the infection). Cell type and time point are not known.

The chain couples TRBV12-3 or TRBV12-4 to TRBJ2-5; D uncertain. The CDR3 has 11 residues. Trimming stripped 6 bases from V and 7 bases from J, with 9 bases between. Here the CDR3 reads CASRTLGTQYF. The DNA for the CDR3 is TGTGCCAGCAGGACCCTAGGGACCCAGTACTTC.

This clonotype came up a few times. The CDR3 spells CASSTPPTGVTGELFF. The CDR3 bases are TGCGCCAGCAGCACCCCTCCGACAGGGGTGACCGGGGAGCTGTTTTTT. The chain uses TRBV5-1 and TRBJ2-2, with TRBD1 matching 8 bases. V lost 4 bases and J lost 5; bases outside the gene matches: 10. The CDR3 spans 16 residues. From germline, CDR1 is SGHRS and CDR2 YFSETQ.

This clonotype came up a few times. This chain connects TRBV7-2 to TRBJ2-3; 10 bases are shared with TRBD2. V shed 3 bases and J 3 bases; nucleotides not matched to a gene: 6. This CDR3 region has 16 residues. CDR1 and CDR2 (germline): SGHTA, FQGNSA. CDR3 residues: CASSFKSSGGTDTQYF. CDR3 nucleotide sequence: TGTGCCAGCAGCTTCAAGTCTAGCGGGGGAACAGATACGCAGTATTTT.

This clonotype was found a few times. V usage is TRBV15 and J usage is TRBJ2-5, with D unclear. Trimming took 5 bases from V and 4 from J, leaving 20 bases between them. Germline V lookup: CDR1 LNHNV, CDR2 YYDKDF (reference sequence). This CDR3 has 16 residues. The CDR3 DNA is TGTGCCACCAGCTACGTCGACGGATTGGAGCTAGAGACCCAGTACTTC. This encodes CATSYVDGLELETQYF.

The J gene is TRBJ1-1, the V gene TRBV28, with D perhaps matching TRBD1 (5 bases). The length of the CDR3 is 15 residues. The germline V and J ends were trimmed by 7 bases and 5 bases, with 20 bases remaining between them. CDR1 is MDHEN and CDR2 is SYDVKM in the germline V gene. The CDR3, as DNA: TGTGCCAGCATACCAACGGGGCAGCGTATGACTGAAGCTTTCTTT. It is translated as CASIPTGQRMTEAFF. The whole variable domain, filled in from reference TRBV28 and TRBJ1-1, reads DVKVTQSSRYLVKRTGEKVFLECVQDMDHENMFWYRQDPGLGLRLIYFSYDVKMKEKGDIPEGYSVSREKKERFSLILESASTNQTSMYLCASIPTGQRMTEAFFGQGTRLTVV.

This sequence joins TRBV18 and TRBJ2-7, with TRBD2 matching 7 bases. J gave up 3 bases and V 4 bases, and 9 bases lay outside the gene matches. The CDR3 has 15 amino acids. CDR1 and CDR2 (germline): KGHSH, LQKENI. In DNA, the CDR3 is TGTGCCAGCTCACTCCAGAACAGCGGGGTCTACGAGCAGTACGTC. Protein: CASSLQNSGVYEQYV.